This TCR beta chain was identified during a study of blood T cells in healthy people across ages. Overall study results and limits: While age rose, TCR beta diversity per million T cells dropped in a roughly linear way.

Together with a sample-barcoded 5' primer, a J-beta primer mix was included in a second PCR lasting about 6 to 11 cycles. From the 5' RACE reads, TCRdb called clonotypes with MiXCR, one entry per CDR3 protein. This table has hundreds of thousands of distinct CDR3 sequences, 40% to 50% appearing once. Concerning this clonotype: Its antigen remains unknown. The junction shows a germline mismatch at one end, possibly a read error.

Germline V gene lookup returns CDR1 KGHSH and CDR2 LQKENI. This CDR3 comprises 16 residues. The sequence came from a man between 60 and 75 years old in good health. The rearrangement joins TRBV18 to TRBJ2-7; D might be TRBD2 (5 bases). The sequenced material came from blood. In nucleotides, the CDR3 is TGTGCCAGCTCTCTAAACCCCTCGGTAGCGTCCTCCGAGCAGTACTTC. Amino acids: CASSLNPSVASSEQYF.